The clone carrying this T cell receptor (beta chain) showed up just once. Per the germline V gene, CDR1 is GTSNPN and CDR2 is SVGIG (reference sequence). The length of the CDR3 is 15 residues. V gave up 6 bases and J gave up 7 bases; unmatched junction bases: 12. In the original analysis: Scientists estimated how many nucleated cells there were by amplifying reference gene primers. TCRdb keeps only in-frame clones here, not all; method: immunoSEQ multiplex PCR. V and J calls and clone size are those listed in that table; D and trimming were worked out from the DNA. The sample includes roughly 190,000 clones, approximately 84% of them seen just once. This entry comes from a study of blood T cell repertoires in COVID-19. Overall study: Spain, Italy and the United States supplied samples that represented acute and convalescent COVID-19.

Sequenced sample: peripheral blood. The J gene is TRBJ1-6, the V gene TRBV30; 7 bases line up with TRBD1. The sequence was collected from a human donor with acute or convalescent COVID-19. The donor label of this sample is uncertain. CDR3 amino acids: CACGSGTVSNSPLHF. The CDR3 DNA reads TGTGCCTGCGGTTCCGGGACAGTCTCCAATTCACCCCTCCACTTT.